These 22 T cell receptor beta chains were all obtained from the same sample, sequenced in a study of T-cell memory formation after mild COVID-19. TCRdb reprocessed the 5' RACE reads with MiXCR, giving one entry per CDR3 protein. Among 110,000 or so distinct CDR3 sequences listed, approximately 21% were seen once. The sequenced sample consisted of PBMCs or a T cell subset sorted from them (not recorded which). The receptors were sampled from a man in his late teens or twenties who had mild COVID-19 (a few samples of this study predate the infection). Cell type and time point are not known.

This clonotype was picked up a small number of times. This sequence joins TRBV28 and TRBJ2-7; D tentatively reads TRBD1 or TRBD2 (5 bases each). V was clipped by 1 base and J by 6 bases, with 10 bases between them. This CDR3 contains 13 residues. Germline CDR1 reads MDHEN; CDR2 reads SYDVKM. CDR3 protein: CASSLYKGREQYF. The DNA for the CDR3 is TGTGCCAGCAGTTTATATAAGGGACGCGAGCAGTACTTC. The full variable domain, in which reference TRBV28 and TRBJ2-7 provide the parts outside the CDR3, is DVKVTQSSRYLVKRTGEKVFLECVQDMDHENMFWYRQDPGLGLRLIYFSYDVKMKEKGDIPEGYSVSREKKERFSLILESASTNQTSMYLCASSLYKGREQYFGPGTRLTVT.

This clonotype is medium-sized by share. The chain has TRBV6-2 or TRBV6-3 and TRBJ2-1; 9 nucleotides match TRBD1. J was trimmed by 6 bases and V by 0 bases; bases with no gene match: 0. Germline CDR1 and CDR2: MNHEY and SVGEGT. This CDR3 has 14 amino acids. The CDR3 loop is CASSYSTGGNEQFF. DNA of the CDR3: TGTGCCAGCAGTTACTCGACAGGGGGCAATGAGCAGTTCTTC.

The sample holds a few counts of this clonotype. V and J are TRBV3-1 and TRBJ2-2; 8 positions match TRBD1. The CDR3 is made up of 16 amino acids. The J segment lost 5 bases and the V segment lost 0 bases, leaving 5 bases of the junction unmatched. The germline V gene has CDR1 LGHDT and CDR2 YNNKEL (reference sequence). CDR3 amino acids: CASSQDRTGRTGELFF. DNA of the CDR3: TGTGCCAGCAGCCAAGATAGGACAGGGCGGACCGGGGAGCTGTTTTTT. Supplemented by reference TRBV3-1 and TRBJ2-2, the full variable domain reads DTAVSQTPKYLVTQMGNDKSIKCEQNLGHDTMYWYKQDSKKFLKIMFSYNNKELIINETVPNRFSPKSPDKAHLNLHINSLELGDSAVYFCASSQDRTGRTGELFFGEGSRLTVL.

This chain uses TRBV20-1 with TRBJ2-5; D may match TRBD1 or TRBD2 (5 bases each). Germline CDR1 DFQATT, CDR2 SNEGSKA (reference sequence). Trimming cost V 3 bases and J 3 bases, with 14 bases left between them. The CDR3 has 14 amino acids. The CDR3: CSASNDLGEETQYF. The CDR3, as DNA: TGCAGTGCTAGTAATGATTTGGGGGAAGAGACCCAGTACTTC.

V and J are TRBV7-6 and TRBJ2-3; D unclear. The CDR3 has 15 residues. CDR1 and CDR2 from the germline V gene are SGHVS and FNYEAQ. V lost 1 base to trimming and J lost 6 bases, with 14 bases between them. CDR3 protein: CASSLGLSVLDTQYF. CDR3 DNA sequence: TGTGCCAGCAGCTTAGGGTTGTCGGTTCTGGATACGCAGTATTTT.

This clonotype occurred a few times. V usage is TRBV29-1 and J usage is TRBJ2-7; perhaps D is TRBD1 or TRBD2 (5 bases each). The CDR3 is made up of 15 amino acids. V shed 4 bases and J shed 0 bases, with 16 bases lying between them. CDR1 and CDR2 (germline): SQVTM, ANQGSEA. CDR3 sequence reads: CSVVPRDPSSYEQYF. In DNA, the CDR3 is TGCAGCGTTGTCCCCAGGGACCCGAGCTCCTACGAGCAGTACTTC.

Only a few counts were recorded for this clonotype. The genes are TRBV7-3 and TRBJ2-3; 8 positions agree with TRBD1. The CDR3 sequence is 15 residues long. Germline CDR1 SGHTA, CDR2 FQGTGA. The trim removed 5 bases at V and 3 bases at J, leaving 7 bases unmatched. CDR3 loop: CASSLQGARTDTQYF. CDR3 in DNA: TGTGCCAGCAGCCTCCAGGGGGCGCGTACAGATACGCAGTATTTT.

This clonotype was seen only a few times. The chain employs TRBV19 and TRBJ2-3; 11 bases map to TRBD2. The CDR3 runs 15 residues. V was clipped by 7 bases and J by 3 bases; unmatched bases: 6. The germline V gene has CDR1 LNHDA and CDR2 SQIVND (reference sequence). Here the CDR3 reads CASKYSGGATDTQYF. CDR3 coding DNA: TGTGCCAGTAAATATAGCGGGGGGGCTACAGATACGCAGTATTTT.

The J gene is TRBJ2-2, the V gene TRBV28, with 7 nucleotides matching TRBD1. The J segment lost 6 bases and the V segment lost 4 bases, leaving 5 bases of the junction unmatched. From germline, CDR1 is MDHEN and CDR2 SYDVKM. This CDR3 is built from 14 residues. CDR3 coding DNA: TGTGCCAGCAGTTCCGTTCAGGGGGCCGGGGAGCTGTTTTTT. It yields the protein CASSSVQGAGELFF.

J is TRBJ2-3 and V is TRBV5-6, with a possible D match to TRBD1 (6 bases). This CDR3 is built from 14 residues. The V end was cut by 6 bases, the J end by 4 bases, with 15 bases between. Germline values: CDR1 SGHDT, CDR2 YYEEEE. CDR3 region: CASKRAGVSDTQYF. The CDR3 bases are TGTGCCAGCAAGAGAGCAGGGGTATCAGATACGCAGTATTTT.

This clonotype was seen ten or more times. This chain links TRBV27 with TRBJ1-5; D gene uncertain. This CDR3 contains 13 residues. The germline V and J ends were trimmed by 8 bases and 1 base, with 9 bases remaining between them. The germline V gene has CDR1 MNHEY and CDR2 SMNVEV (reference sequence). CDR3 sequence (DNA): TGTGCCAGCTGTATGGGCAGCAATCAGCCCCAGCATTTT. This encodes CASCMGSNQPQHF.

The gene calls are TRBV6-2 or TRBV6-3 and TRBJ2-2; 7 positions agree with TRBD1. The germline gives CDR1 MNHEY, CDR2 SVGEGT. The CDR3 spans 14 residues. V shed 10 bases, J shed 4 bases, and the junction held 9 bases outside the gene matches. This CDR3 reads CATTDRLFTGELFF. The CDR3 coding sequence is TGTGCCACTACGGACAGGCTGTTCACCGGGGAGCTGTTTTTT.

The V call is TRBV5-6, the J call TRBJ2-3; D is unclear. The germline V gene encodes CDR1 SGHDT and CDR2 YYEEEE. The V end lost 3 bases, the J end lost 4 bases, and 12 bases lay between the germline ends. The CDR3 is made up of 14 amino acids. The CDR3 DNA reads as TGTGCCAGCAGCTCGTGGTTTTTGGCAGATACGCAGTATTTT. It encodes CASSSWFLADTQYF.

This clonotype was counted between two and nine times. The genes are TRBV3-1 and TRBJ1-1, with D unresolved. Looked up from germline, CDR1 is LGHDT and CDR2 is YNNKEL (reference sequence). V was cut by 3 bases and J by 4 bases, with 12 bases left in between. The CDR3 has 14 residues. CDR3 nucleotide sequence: TGTGCCAGCAGCCACGACGGGGAAGGCACTGAAGCTTTCTTT. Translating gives CASSHDGEGTEAFF.

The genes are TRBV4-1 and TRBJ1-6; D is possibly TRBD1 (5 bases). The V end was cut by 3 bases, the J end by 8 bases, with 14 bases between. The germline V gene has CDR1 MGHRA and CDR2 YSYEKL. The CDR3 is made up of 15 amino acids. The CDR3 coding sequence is TGCGCCAGCAGCCAGGCGGGACTCCTGGATTCACCCCTCCACTTT. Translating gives CASSQAGLLDSPLHF.

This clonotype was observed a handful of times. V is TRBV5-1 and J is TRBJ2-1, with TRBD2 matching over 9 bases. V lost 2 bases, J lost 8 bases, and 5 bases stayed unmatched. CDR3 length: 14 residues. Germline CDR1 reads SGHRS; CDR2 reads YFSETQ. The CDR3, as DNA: TGCGCCAGCAGCTTAGCGGGGGGCCGGGATGAGCAGTTCTTC. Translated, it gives CASSLAGGRDEQFF.

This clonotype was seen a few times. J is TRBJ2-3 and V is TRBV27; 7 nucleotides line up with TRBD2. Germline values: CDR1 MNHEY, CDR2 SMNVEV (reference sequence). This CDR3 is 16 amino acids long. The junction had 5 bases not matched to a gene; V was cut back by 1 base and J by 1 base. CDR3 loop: CASSLLESGGTDTQYF. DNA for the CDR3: TGTGCCAGCAGTTTATTAGAGAGCGGGGGCACAGATACGCAGTATTTT.

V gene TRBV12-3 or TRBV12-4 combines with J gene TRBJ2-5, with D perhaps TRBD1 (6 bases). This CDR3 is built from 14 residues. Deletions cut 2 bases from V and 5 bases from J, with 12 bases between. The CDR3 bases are TGTGCCAGCAGTTTACCAGGGGCCAGGGAGACCCAGTACTTC. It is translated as CASSLPGARETQYF.

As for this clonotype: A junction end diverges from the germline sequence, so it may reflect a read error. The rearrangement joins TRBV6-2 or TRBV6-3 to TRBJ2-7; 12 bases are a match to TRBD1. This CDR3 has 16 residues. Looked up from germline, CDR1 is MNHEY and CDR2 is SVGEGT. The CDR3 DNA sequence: TGTGCCAGCAGTTACTCGGAAACCGGGACAGGGGGCAATAAGTTCTTC. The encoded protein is CASSYSETGTGGNKFF.

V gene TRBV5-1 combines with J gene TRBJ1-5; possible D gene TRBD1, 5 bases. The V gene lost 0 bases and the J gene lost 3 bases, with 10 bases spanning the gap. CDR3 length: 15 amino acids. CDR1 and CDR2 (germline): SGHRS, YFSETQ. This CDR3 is CASSLVGASNQPQHF. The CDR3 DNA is TGCGCCAGCAGCTTGGTAGGGGCCTCCAATCAGCCCCAGCATTTT.

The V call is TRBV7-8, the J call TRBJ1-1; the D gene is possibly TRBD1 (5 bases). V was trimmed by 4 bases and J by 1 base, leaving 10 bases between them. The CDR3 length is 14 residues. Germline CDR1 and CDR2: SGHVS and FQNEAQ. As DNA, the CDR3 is TGTGCCAGCAGCTCCCGAAGGGGGAACACTGAAGCTTTCTTT. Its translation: CASSSRRGNTEAFF.

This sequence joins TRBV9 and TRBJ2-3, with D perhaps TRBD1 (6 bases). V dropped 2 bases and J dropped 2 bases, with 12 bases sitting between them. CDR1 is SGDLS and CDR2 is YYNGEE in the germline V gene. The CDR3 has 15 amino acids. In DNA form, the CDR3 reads TGTGCCAGCAGCGTGGAGACAGGAAACACAGATACGCAGTATTTT. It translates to CASSVETGNTDTQYF.